This passage covers 21 T cell receptor beta chains from one sample sequenced in a study of T cell responses to AZD1222 COVID-19 vaccine. TCRdb's table, derived via immunoSEQ multiplex PCR, lists solely in-frame clones and lacks some. The table shows 80,000 or so clones, with about 90% occurring only once. The specimen was peripheral blood, collected on day 0 of AZD1222 vaccination. The receptors stem from an adult in good health.

The CDR3 here is CASSFGTGGGYGYTF. CDR3 bases: TGTGCCAGCAGCTTCGGGACAGGGGGTGGCTATGGCTACACCTTC. The J gene is TRBJ1-2, the V gene TRBV13, with 11 bases matching TRBD1. CDR3 length equals 15 residues. The junction had 4 bases not matched to a gene; V was cut back by 3 bases and J by 4 bases. The germline gives CDR1 PRHDT, CDR2 FYEKMQ (reference sequence).

V gene TRBV7-2 combines with J gene TRBJ1-3, with TRBD1 matching 8 bases. The CDR3 is 16 amino acids. CDR1 and CDR2 from the germline V gene are SGHTA and FQGNSA. V was clipped by 4 bases and J by 0 bases; unmatched bases: 5. CDR3 amino acids: CASSSRTGNSGNTIYF. In DNA form, the CDR3 reads TGTGCCAGCAGCTCAAGGACAGGGAACTCTGGAAACACCATATATTTT.

CDR3 residues: CASSKGQGSGNTIYF. The CDR3 region has the DNA TGTGCCAGCAGCAAGGGACAGGGCTCTGGAAACACCATATATTTT. The chain has TRBV21-1 and TRBJ1-3; the table's TRBD1 call for D was not verified on the DNA. TRBV21-1 is assigned pseudogene status. This CDR3 comprises 15 residues.

The chain couples TRBV29-1 to TRBJ1-4; the D is unclear. V was shortened by 5 bases and J by 8 bases, with 18 bases between the two germline ends. The CDR3 length is 14 residues. Germline values: CDR1 SQVTM, CDR2 ANQGSEA. The CDR3 region has the DNA TGCAGCGTTTCCTTGACCGCCGTAGGGGAAAAACTGTTTTTT. The encoded protein is CSVSLTAVGEKLFF.

The V call is TRBV7-2, the J call TRBJ2-6; D is undetermined. V dropped 6 bases and J dropped 2 bases, with 8 bases sitting between them. The germline V gene has CDR1 SGHTA and CDR2 FQGNSA. CDR3 size: 14 residues. The CDR3 region has the DNA TGTGCCAGCAGTAAAAGCACTGGGGCCAACGTCCTGACTTTC. This codes for CASSKSTGANVLTF.

This sequence joins TRBV14 and TRBJ2-6; no reliable D call. Germline CDR1 and CDR2: SGHDN and FVKESK. This CDR3 is built from 14 residues. The ends were cut back, 0 bases at V and 13 bases at J, with 13 bases in the middle. CDR3 in amino acids: CASSQDRAAGVLTF. The CDR3 region has the DNA TGTGCCAGCAGCCAAGATCGGGCGGCCGGGGTCCTGACTTTC. Together with reference TRBV14 and TRBJ2-6, the CDR3 gives the full variable domain: EAGVTQFPSHSVIEKGQTVTLRCDPISGHDNLYWYRRVMGKEIKFLLHFVKESKQDESGMPNNRFLAERTGGTYSTLKVQPAELEDSGVYFCASSQDRAAGVLTFGAGSRLTVL.

The chain employs TRBV24-1 and TRBJ2-1; tentatively, D is TRBD2 (6 bases). Trimming shortened V by 8 bases and J by 8 bases, and 15 bases separated the two germline ends. Per germline, CDR1 KGHDR and CDR2 SFDVKD. CDR3 length: 13 amino acids. CDR3 coding DNA: TGTGCCACCACAGGCGGGGATTCAGATGAGCAGTTCTTC. Residues: CATTGGDSDEQFF.

The chain has TRBV10-3 and TRBJ1-1, with unresolved D. Germline V gene data show CDR1 as ENHRY and CDR2 as SYGVKD. V lost 4 bases, J lost 2 bases, and 11 bases lay in between. The CDR3 has 14 amino acids. CDR3 nucleotides: TGTGCCATCAGTGGAATATCCGTAAACACTGAAGCTTTCTTT. This translates into CAISGISVNTEAFF.

The chain joins TRBV19 to TRBJ1-1, with D perhaps TRBD1 (6 bases). CDR3 size: 19 residues. The V end was cut by 3 bases, the J end by 2 bases, with 25 bases between. Germline CDR1 is LNHDA and CDR2 is SQIVND (reference sequence). The CDR3 coding sequence is TGTGCCAGTAGTATTCCGCCCTGGGGGTGGACAGCGGGAAACACTGAAGCTTTCTTT. Amino acids: CASSIPPWGWTAGNTEAFF.

This chain uses TRBV19 with TRBJ2-7; 11 bases agree with TRBD1. This CDR3 has 15 residues. The junction had 5 bases not matched to a gene; V was cut back by 4 bases and J by 3 bases. CDR1 and CDR2 (germline): LNHDA, SQIVND (reference sequence). CDR3 region: CASSTGQGGFYEQYF. CDR3 nucleotides: TGTGCCAGTAGTACGGGACAGGGGGGATTCTACGAGCAGTACTTC. The full variable domain, completed using reference TRBV19 and TRBJ2-7, is DGGITQSPKYLFRKEGQNVTLSCEQNLNHDAMYWYRQDPGQGLRLIYYSQIVNDFQKGDIAEGYSVSREKKESFPLTVTSAQKNPTAFYLCASSTGQGGFYEQYFGPGTRLTVT.

V is TRBV6-7 and J is TRBJ1-5; 9 bases agree with TRBD1. TRBV6-7 counts as an open reading frame of uncertain function. The ends lost 8 bases at V and 0 bases at J; junction bases unmatched: 14. The CDR3 runs 18 residues. The CDR3 bases are TGTGCCAGCCCACCGCCGGGACAGGGATTTTATAGCAATCAGCCCCAGCATTTT. Amino acids: CASPPPGQGFYSNQPQHF.

The chain carries TRBV27 and TRBJ2-3, with D possibly matching TRBD2 (5 bases). Between the trimmed V and J ends, which lost 2 bases and 1 base, there was a span of 10 bases. Per the germline V gene, CDR1 is MNHEY and CDR2 is SMNVEV (reference sequence). The CDR3 totals 15 residues. The DNA for the CDR3 is TGTGCCAGCAGTTTACTACTAGATGGCACAGATACGCAGTATTTT. It encodes CASSLLLDGTDTQYF.

This clone appeared a single time. The CDR3 nucleotides read TGTGCCAGCAGCTTTTCCGGGACAGGGACTGACAATGAGCAGTTCTTC. It specifies CASSFSGTGTDNEQFF. The chain has TRBV11-3 and TRBJ2-1; 9 bases line up with TRBD1. V shed 3 bases and J 5 bases; nucleotides not matched to a gene: 8. The CDR3 runs 16 residues. Germline CDR1 and CDR2: SGHNT and YENEEA.

The chain recombines TRBV6-5 with TRBJ1-2, with D possibly matching TRBD1 (5 bases). CDR3 length equals 16 residues. V gave up 4 bases and J gave up 0 bases, with 15 bases separating them. CDR1 is MNHEY and CDR2 is SVGAGI in the germline V gene. The chain's CDR3 is CASSSLGLRANYGYTF. The CDR3 DNA is TGTGCCAGCAGTTCCCTGGGACTGCGAGCTAACTATGGCTACACCTTC.

A few counts support this clone. V and J are TRBV13 and TRBJ2-7; perhaps TRBD2 as D (6 bases). V dropped 5 bases and J dropped 5 bases, with 19 bases sitting between them. In germline, CDR1 is PRHDT, CDR2 FYEKMQ (reference sequence). The CDR3 is 15 amino acids. The CDR3 reads CASSPKGLVSDEQYF. CDR3 coding DNA: TGTGCCAGCAGCCCAAAGGGACTTGTGTCCGACGAGCAGTACTTC. The whole variable domain, remainder taken from reference TRBV13 and TRBJ2-7, is AAGVIQSPRHLIKEKRETATLKCYPIPRHDTVYWYQQGPGQDPQFLISFYEKMQSDKGSIPDRFSAQQFSDYHSELNMSSLELGDSALYFCASSPKGLVSDEQYFGPGTRLTVT.

This chain uses TRBV11-2 with TRBJ1-1; D gene unclear. The V end was cut by 0 bases, the J end by 1 base, with 9 bases between. The CDR3 extends over 15 amino acids. Germline V CDR1 and CDR2: SGHAT, FQNNGV. DNA of the CDR3: TGTGCCAGCAGCTTAGATAACATTCGGAACACTGAAGCTTTCTTT. Residues: CASSLDNIRNTEAFF.

The chain recombines TRBV10-3 with TRBJ1-1, with D unresolved. Germline CDR1 and CDR2: ENHRY and SYGVKD. The CDR3 has 11 amino acids. The V end lost 7 bases, the J end lost 1 base, and 4 bases lay between the germline ends. The CDR3 sequence is CAIMENTEAFF. DNA of the CDR3: TGTGCCATCATGGAGAACACTGAAGCTTTCTTT.

This chain joins TRBV30 and TRBJ2-7; the D gene is possibly TRBD2 (5 bases). The germline CDR1 and CDR2 sequences are GTSNPN and SVGIG (reference sequence). The ends were cut back, 3 bases at V and 5 bases at J, with 14 bases in the middle. This CDR3 has 13 amino acids. DNA of the CDR3: TGTGCCTGGAGGACGTGGGGAGAGGACGAGCAGTACTTC. It is translated as CAWRTWGEDEQYF.

This chain links TRBV6-5 with TRBJ2-7; D is perhaps TRBD1 or TRBD2 (5 bases each). Trimming removed 6 bases at V and 3 bases at J, with 15 bases between. This CDR3 has 14 amino acids. Per the germline V gene, CDR1 is MNHEY and CDR2 is SVGAGI. The CDR3 nucleotides are TGTGCCAGCAGCAACCTGGGACCGAACTACGAGCAGTACTTC. Translating it yields CASSNLGPNYEQYF.

The chain is built from TRBV29-1 and TRBJ1-1; maybe TRBD1 (6 bases). CDR1 and CDR2 (germline): SQVTM, ANQGSEA. V lost 6 bases to trimming and J lost 5 bases, with 13 bases between them. The CDR3 consists of 12 residues. CDR3 amino acids: CSVNQGLTEAFF. CDR3 nucleotides: TGCAGCGTCAACCAGGGGTTAACTGAAGCTTTCTTT.

This clone has a single count. The chain recombines TRBV5-1 with TRBJ2-3, with 10 nucleotides matching TRBD2. V shed 4 bases, J shed 4 bases, and the junction held 12 bases outside the gene matches. The CDR3 sequence is 17 residues long. Germline V gives CDR1 SGHRS, CDR2 YFSETQ. This CDR3 reads CASSATPSGSTSDTQYF. CDR3 coding DNA: TGCGCCAGCAGCGCCACCCCTAGCGGGAGCACCTCAGATACGCAGTATTTT.